The clone carrying this T cell receptor (beta chain) was counted a single time. The antigen is undetermined. These data originate in a study of shared clonotypes between healthy human individuals. General observations from the study: Incompleteness in sorted-subset sequencing, despite large depth, was shown by rarefaction.

Sorted-subset replicate PCRs used about 0.2 ug DNA, about 30,000 T cell genomes. The protocol was immunoSEQ multiplex PCR, while the TCRdb copy is restricted to in-frame clones and leaves out a portion. The table has 2.5 million or so clones, more than 90% seen once. The receptor comes from a man aged 18 to 35 in good health. Sequencing was done on a sample of naive CD4+ T cells sorted from blood. The subset is: CD45RA+ positively selected.

The CDR3 DNA sequence: TGTGCCAGCAGTGACTCATCTAGTACTAGCGGGAGGGCAGTCCGGTACGAGCAGTACTTC. Translation: CASSDSSSTSGRAVRYEQYF. The V call is TRBV6-4, the J call TRBJ2-7; 13 bases line up with TRBD2. Germline V CDR1 and CDR2: MRHNA, SNTAGT. The CDR3 loop spans 20 amino acids. With V trimmed by 0 bases and J by 4 bases, 15 bases remained unmatched.